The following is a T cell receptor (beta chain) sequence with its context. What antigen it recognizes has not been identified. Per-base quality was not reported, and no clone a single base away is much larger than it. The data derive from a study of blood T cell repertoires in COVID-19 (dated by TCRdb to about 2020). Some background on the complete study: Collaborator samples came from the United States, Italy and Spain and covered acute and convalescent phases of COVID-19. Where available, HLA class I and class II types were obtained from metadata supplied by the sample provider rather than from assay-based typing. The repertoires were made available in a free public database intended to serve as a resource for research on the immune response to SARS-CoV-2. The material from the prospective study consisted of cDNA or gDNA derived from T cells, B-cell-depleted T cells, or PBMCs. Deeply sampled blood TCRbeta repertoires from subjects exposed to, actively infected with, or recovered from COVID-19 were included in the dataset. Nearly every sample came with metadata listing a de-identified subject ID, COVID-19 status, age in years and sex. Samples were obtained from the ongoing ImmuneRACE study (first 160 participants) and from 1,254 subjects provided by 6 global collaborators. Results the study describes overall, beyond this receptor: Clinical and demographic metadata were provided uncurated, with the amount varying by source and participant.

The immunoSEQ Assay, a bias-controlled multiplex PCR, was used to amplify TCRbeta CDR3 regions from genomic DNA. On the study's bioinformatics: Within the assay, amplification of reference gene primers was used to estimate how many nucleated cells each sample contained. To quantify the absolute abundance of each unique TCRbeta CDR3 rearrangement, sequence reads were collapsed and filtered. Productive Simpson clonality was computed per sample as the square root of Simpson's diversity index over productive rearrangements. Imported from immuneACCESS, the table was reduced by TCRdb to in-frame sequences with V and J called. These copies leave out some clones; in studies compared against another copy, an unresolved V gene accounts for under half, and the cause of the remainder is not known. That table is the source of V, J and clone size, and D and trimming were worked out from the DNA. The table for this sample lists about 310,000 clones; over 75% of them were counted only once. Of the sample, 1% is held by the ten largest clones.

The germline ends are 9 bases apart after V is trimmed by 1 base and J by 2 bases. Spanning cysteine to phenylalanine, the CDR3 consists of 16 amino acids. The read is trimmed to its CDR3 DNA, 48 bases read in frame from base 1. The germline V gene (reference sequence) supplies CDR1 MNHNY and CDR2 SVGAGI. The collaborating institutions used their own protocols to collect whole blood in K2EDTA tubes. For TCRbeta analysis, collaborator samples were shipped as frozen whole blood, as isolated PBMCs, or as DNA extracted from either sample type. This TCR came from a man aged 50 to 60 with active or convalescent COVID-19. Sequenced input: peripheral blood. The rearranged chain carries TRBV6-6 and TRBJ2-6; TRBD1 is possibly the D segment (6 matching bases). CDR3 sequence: CASSYFRGAGANVLTF. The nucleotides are TGTGCCAGCAGTTACTTCAGGGGCGCTGGGGCCAACGTCCTGACTTTC.